The rows below give T cell receptor beta chains drawn from one sample of a study of T cells in Graves' hyperthyroidism and ophthalmopathy. MiXCR, applied by TCRdb to the multiplex PCR reads, yields one record per CDR3 protein. The repertoire holds some 490,000 distinct CDR3 sequences, with roughly 23% as singletons. The sequenced sample was blood. These TCRs come from a woman between 70 and 85 years old with Graves' ophthalmopathy. The CDR3 runs from the conserved cysteine through the conserved F or W. D genes are given only for firm matches. Some rows mark clone size as missing; the rest say once, few, many or name a class of expanded clone.

TGTGCCAGCAGCTTTCAAGTTAAAGGCACAGATACGCAGTATTTT CASSFQVKGTDTQYF TRBJ2-3 - - TRBV7-2
TGTGCCAGCAGGACTAGCGGGGGGTTGGGAGATACGCAGTATTTT CASRTSGGLGDTQYF TRBJ2-3 - TRBD2 TRBV2
TGTGCCAGCAGCTTGGTAGACGACGATGAGCAGTTCTTC CASSLVDDDEQFF TRBJ2-1 few - TRBV7-2
TGTGCCAGCGGACGGTCTAGCAATCAGCCCCAGCATTTT CASGRSSNQPQHF TRBJ1-5 few - TRBV6-1
TGTGCCAGCAGACGGATGGGGCAGGGGGCTTGGCAGCCCCAGCATTTT CASRRMGQGAWQPQHF TRBJ1-5 - TRBD1 TRBV6-2/TRBV6-3
TGTGCCTGGAGTGTCTACACTAACACTGAAGCTTTCTTT CAWSVYTNTEAFF TRBJ1-1 - - TRBV30
TGTGCCAGCAGTGAAACGCCTTACTACGAGCAGTACTTC CASSETPYYEQYF TRBJ2-7 many - TRBV2
TGCGCCAGCAGCTCCGACGGACGGGGGGGTTGGTCCGAGCAGTACTTC CASSSDGRGGWSEQYF TRBJ2-7 - TRBD2 TRBV5-1
TGTGCTAGTGGTTTGGCTACTTTCTACGAGCAGTACTTC CASGLATFYEQYF TRBJ2-7 - - TRBV12-5
TGTGCCAGCAGCTTAGCACGGAGCCGGGACAGCAATGAGCAGTTCTTC CASSLARSRDSNEQFF TRBJ2-1 - TRBD1 TRBV7-9
TGTGCCAGCACCCATTCCAGGGGGGGAGACTACGAGCAGTACTTC CASTHSRGGDYEQYF TRBJ2-7 - - TRBV28
TGCAGTGCACTAACAGGGGACCTACACACAGATACGCAGTATTTT CSALTGDLHTDTQYF TRBJ2-3 - TRBD1 TRBV20-1
TGTGCCAGCAGTAAAGCGGGAGGGCCGGGGAATGAGCAGTTCTTC CASSKAGGPGNEQFF TRBJ2-1 - TRBD2 TRBV3-1
TGTGCTAGCGGACTAGCGGGACGCACCGGGGAGCTGTTTTTT CASGLAGRTGELFF TRBJ2-2 - TRBD2 TRBV7-7
TGTGCCAGCAGTTTATTGGGGATCACAGGGGGAAGCGGGAGGGCCGGGGAGCAGTACTTC CASSLLGITGGSGRAGEQYF TRBJ2-7 - TRBD2 TRBV2
TGTGCCAGCAGTGATTCGGCGGAGGGGGACGGGAACACTGAAGCTTTCTTT CASSDSAEGDGNTEAFF TRBJ1-1 - - TRBV2
TGTGCCTCCACAATGCGGGGGGGACGTGTCTATGGCTACACCTTC CASTMRGGRVYGYTF TRBJ1-2 - - TRBV30
TGTGCCAGCAGCTCCCGAGGCGGGAGGTCTGTATCATACAATGAGCAGTTCTTC CASSSRGGRSVSYNEQFF TRBJ2-1 few TRBD2 TRBV7-3
TGCAGTGCTAGAGATCCCCAGGGTACTGAAGCTTTCTTT CSARDPQGTEAFF TRBJ1-1 - - TRBV20-1
TGCAACCAACGGGGGACCGACGCACCCACCTTC CNQRGTDAPTF TRBJ1-2 many - TRBV20-1
TGCAGCGTTGTATCTAGGGGGCTAAATGAGCAGTTCTTC CSVVSRGLNEQFF TRBJ2-1 few TRBD1 TRBV29-1
TGCAGCGTTGATGGGGGACAGAGCTCCTACAATGAGCAGTTCTTC CSVDGGQSSYNEQFF TRBJ2-1 few TRBD1 TRBV29-1
TGCGCCAGCAGCCCCGGACTAGCGGGGGGGATCCAAGAGACCCAGTACTTC CASSPGLAGGIQETQYF TRBJ2-5 - TRBD2 TRBV5-1
TGTGCCAGTAGTATAGGCAGGGAGTTTGCAGCTTTCTTT CASSIGREFAAFF TRBJ1-1 once - TRBV19
TGTGCCACCAGTGACCGGGACAGGGTAAACAATGAGCAGTTCTTC CATSDRDRVNNEQFF TRBJ2-1 many TRBD1 TRBV24-1
TGTGCCAGCAGCGGGTTGGACAGCTACTCCTACAATGAGCAGTTCTTC CASSGLDSYSYNEQFF TRBJ2-1 - - TRBV3-1
TGCAGTGCTAGCTACGGTCTCTACAATGAGCAGTTCTTC CSASYGLYNEQFF TRBJ2-1 - - TRBV20-1
TGTGCCAGCAGTTCCCCCAGGGGAGGGACAAGGGGCATCGATACGCAGTATTTT CASSSPRGGTRGIDTQYF TRBJ2-3 - - TRBV27
TGTGCCACCAGCTGGTTCCTGCAAGAGACCCAGTACTTC CATSWFLQETQYF TRBJ2-5 - - TRBV15
TGTGCCACCAGTGACCGTAAAACAGGGGGAGGCTACGAGCAGTACTTC CATSDRKTGGGYEQYF TRBJ2-7 many TRBD1 TRBV24-1
TGTGCTAGTGGTTTGGCCCACGTAGAGACCCAGTACTTC CASGLAHVETQYF TRBJ2-5 few - TRBV12-5
TGTGCCAGCAGCTTGGCCAGGAACATTGCGTACTTC CASSLARNIAYF TRBJ2-5 once - TRBV7-3
TGTGCCCACTCCCGAAATCGAGAAGAGACCCAGTACTTC CAHSRNREETQYF TRBJ2-5 - - TRBV30
TGTGCCAGTCGACTTGGACAGAGCCTTACCGGGGAGCTGTTTTTT CASRLGQSLTGELFF TRBJ2-2 once - TRBV19